This TCR beta chain comes out of a study of beta chain features in type 1 diabetes. Overall study: All of the samples together had 107,917,701 sorted cells examined.

This clone occurred a few times. The antigen remains undetermined. There was one heparinised blood draw per donor, averaging roughly 120 mL. Each of the CD4+ naive, central memory, regulatory and stem cell-like memory populations was sorted via CD45RO/CCR7/CD25/CD127/CD95/CD27. General observations from the study: The study left unresolved whether HLA type influences TCRB rearrangement.

Trimming stripped 2 bases from V and 6 bases from J, with 14 bases between. The CDR3 covers 14 residues. The germline V gene has CDR1 MDHEN and CDR2 SYDVKM. Reverse transcribing all isolated RNA meant expressed TCRB transcripts were sequenced. The data were produced by immunoSEQ multiplex PCR, yet TCRdb's version contains in-frame clones alone and is incomplete. The table records roughly 120,000 clones, almost 40% of them present only once. Sequencing was carried out using stem cell memory CD4+ T cells from blood. The chain has TRBV28 and TRBJ2-7, with D maybe TRBD2 (5 bases). The clonotype comes from a woman between 18 and 29 years old in good health. This CDR3 is CASSLIERSGEQYF. CDR3 DNA sequence: TGTGCCAGCAGTTTAATCGAGCGGTCCGGCGAGCAGTACTTC.